Shown below are 9 T cell receptor beta chains from a single sample sequenced in a study of T cells in Graves' hyperthyroidism and ophthalmopathy. TCR beta CDR3 regions were amplified from RNA. During a first-round RT-PCR of the TCR CDR3, the HTBI primer set was used. TCRdb re-analysed the multiplex PCR reads in MiXCR, keeping a single row per CDR3 protein. The repertoire holds 750,000 to 950,000 distinct CDR3 sequences, with over 35% as singletons. The sample comprised blood. Receptor source: a man aged 18-30 years with Graves' hyperthyroidism.

J is TRBJ1-3 and V is TRBV19; D may be TRBD1 (6 bases). The CDR3 covers 15 residues. Germline V lookup: CDR1 LNHDA, CDR2 SQIVND (reference sequence). V was shortened by 10 bases and J by 0 bases, with 16 bases between the two germline ends. The CDR3 coding sequence is TGTGCCACCCAGGGGACTGCCTACTCTGGAAACACCATATATTTT. Protein sequence: CATQGTAYSGNTIYF.

At least ten counts were recorded for this clonotype. The chain is built from TRBV7-6 and TRBJ2-7; 7 bases map to TRBD1. Germline CDR1 SGHVS, CDR2 FNYEAQ. The CDR3 is 12 residues long. The V and J ends lost 5 bases and 6 bases, in that order; junction bases with no gene match: 4. CDR3 sequence: CASSQTGLEQYF. For the CDR3, the DNA is TGTGCCAGCAGCCAGACAGGGCTCGAGCAGTACTTC.

The J gene is TRBJ1-1, the V gene TRBV9; D uncertain. V lost 7 bases and J lost 1, with 14 bases in between. This CDR3 contains 14 residues. Germline V gene sequence: CDR1 SGDLS, CDR2 YYNGEE. The CDR3 DNA reads TGTGCCAGCCAATCGGACGGGGAGAACACTGAAGCTTTCTTT. Protein: CASQSDGENTEAFF.

J is TRBJ1-1 and V is TRBV15, with D tentatively TRBD1 (6 bases). The V and J ends lost 5 bases and 5 bases respectively, with 18 bases between them. The CDR3 is 15 amino acids. Germline CDR1 is LNHNV and CDR2 is YYDKDF (reference sequence). In nucleotides, the CDR3 is TGTGCCACCAGCCCCGGGTTAGGGGGGGGAACTGAAGCTTTCTTT. Its translation is CATSPGLGGGTEAFF.

The chain couples TRBV10-3 to TRBJ1-2; D is uncertain. The CDR3 length is 15 residues. Looked up from germline, CDR1 is ENHRY and CDR2 is SYGVKD. V gave up 0 bases and J gave up 0 bases, with 8 bases separating them. CDR3 sequence reads: CAISESSGANYGYTF. The CDR3 coding sequence is TGTGCCATCAGTGAGTCGAGCGGCGCTAACTATGGCTACACCTTC.

This clonotype has a count of ten or more. The chain employs TRBV20-1 and TRBJ1-1, with D hard to call. V was cut by 6 bases and J by 1 base, with 15 bases left in between. Germline V gene data show CDR1 as DFQATT and CDR2 as SNEGSKA (reference sequence). CDR3 size: 14 residues. The CDR3 loop is CSAPTPKGNTEAFF. In nucleotides, the CDR3 is TGCAGTGCGCCAACCCCCAAAGGGAACACTGAAGCTTTCTTT.

This clonotype was found many times. The chain is built from TRBV20-1 and TRBJ1-1, with D tentatively TRBD1 (6 bases). The CDR3 is 13 amino acids. Germline V CDR1 and CDR2: DFQATT, SNEGSKA (reference sequence). V lost 5 bases to trimming and J lost 2 bases, with 12 bases between them. CDR3 sequence reads: CSAGQQGNTEAFF. CDR3 coding DNA: TGCAGTGCTGGACAACAGGGTAACACTGAAGCTTTCTTT.

The rearrangement uses TRBV2 and TRBJ2-4; D not certain. Between the trimmed V and J ends, which lost 8 bases and 0 bases, there was a span of 5 bases. This CDR3 comprises 12 residues. Germline values: CDR1 SNHLY, CDR2 FYNNEI. CDR3 in DNA: TGTGCCAGCGCTCTAGCCAAAAACATTCAGTACTTC. Residues: CASALAKNIQYF.

The rearrangement joins TRBV7-6 to TRBJ2-2; possibly TRBD1 for D (6 bases). The CDR3 sequence is 13 residues long. Germline-derived CDR1 and CDR2 are SGHVS and FNYEAQ. Trimming stripped 7 bases from V and 9 bases from J, with 15 bases between. CDR3 amino acids: CASTVLRGRELFF. In DNA, the CDR3 is TGTGCCAGCACCGTTCTCAGGGGTAGGGAGCTGTTTTTT. Combining the CDR3 with reference TRBV7-6 and TRBJ2-2 gives the whole variable domain GAGVSQSPRYKVTKRGQDVALRCDPISGHVSLYWYRQALGQGPEFLTYFNYEAQQDKSGLPNDRFSAERPEGSISTLTIQRTEQRDSAMYRCASTVLRGRELFFGEGSRLTVL.